This TCR beta chain was identified in a study of T cell responses to AZD1222 COVID-19 vaccine. Broader study findings: Donors were largely white British and mainly female; clonal diversity was possibly underestimated. Elevations in Spike-specific TCR breadth and depth followed administration of two AZD1222 doses.

Sequencing used immunoSEQ multiplex PCR; TCRdb keeps in-frame clones, though not all of them. The table includes around 140,000 clones, about 89% detected once. As concerns this clone: The antigen remains unidentified.

The CDR3 extends over 16 amino acids. The germline V gene encodes CDR1 SGHTA and CDR2 FQGNSA. V dropped 2 bases and J dropped 2; count of bases not matched to a gene: 7. The sequenced sample was peripheral blood, obtained on day 0 of AZD1222 vaccination. The chain couples TRBV7-2 to TRBJ2-5, with 8 bases aligning to TRBD2. This clonotype was obtained from an adult in good health. In nucleotides, the CDR3 is TGTGCCAGCAGCTTACGAATATCTAGCGGGCAAGAGACCCAGTACTTC. Encoded protein: CASSLRISSGQETQYF. Full variable domain (remainder filled in from reference TRBV7-2 and TRBJ2-5): GAGVSQSPSNKVTEKGKDVELRCDPISGHTALYWYRQSLGQGLEFLIYFQGNSAPDKSGLPSDRFSAERTGGSVSTLTIQRTQQEDSAVYLCASSLRISSGQETQYFGPGTRLLVL.